The clone carrying this T cell receptor (beta chain) appeared a few times. The same CDR3 also results from other DNA sequences found in this sample. This table comes from immunoSEQ multiplex PCR, and its TCRdb copy is limited to in-frame clones, with some not included. Among about 2.5 million clones listed, 92% were seen once. Per germline, CDR1 SGHNT and CDR2 YENEEA. The V end lost 1 base, the J end lost 1 base, and 4 bases lay between the germline ends. The CDR3 covers 13 residues. This specimen belongs to a study of shared clonotypes between healthy human individuals. The sequencing input was naive CD4+ T cells from PBMCs. Indicated subset: CD45RA+ positively selected. The chain carries TRBV11-3 and TRBJ1-1, with D unresolved. This sequence was found in a man aged 18 to 29 in good health. Some clones in this sample may be carry-over from other donors' samples. For the CDR3, the DNA is TGTGCCAGCAGCTTAGGGGGGAACACTGAAGCTTTCTTT. Translation: CASSLGGNTEAFF.